These 3 T cell receptor beta chains originate from one sample sequenced in a study of regulatory T cells in long-lasting Graves disease (dated by TCRdb to the early 2020s). Library preparation was by multiplex PCR. Sequencing took place on an Illumina HiSeq 4000. CDR3 regions were amplified by Arm-PCR with iRepertoire HTBI primers to construct TCR beta libraries. Clones were called with MiXCR by TCRdb after fastp trimmed the public reads at Q25, and only in-frame beta chains were retained. Records with the same CDR3 protein are collapsed into one entry carrying the most frequent genes and DNA. The sample profile shows 530,000 or so distinct CDR3 sequences; 15% to 20% of them were found once. The ten top clones hold around 12% of the sample. The sample's time point, from its label and the paper: newly diagnosed GD, antithyroid drugs for less than 3 months. For both TCR sequencing and RNA sequencing, RNA was extracted from PBMCs in TRIzol.

The same sample was also studied in work on T cells in Graves' hyperthyroidism and ophthalmopathy.

The source material was peripheral blood mononuclear cells (PBMCs), sampled at new diagnosis, from a patient treated with antithyroid drugs. These receptors all come from a man aged 18-30 years with Graves disease. Donor details come from another sample of the same person, matched by shared clones.

The chain uses TRBV28 and TRBJ1-3, with D tentatively TRBD1 (5 bases). The V gene's germline CDR1 is MDHEN and CDR2 SYDVKM. V lost 5 bases and J lost 1, with 6 bases in between. The CDR3 runs 13 residues. Written as DNA, the CDR3 is TGTGCCAGCAGTACAGGATCTGGAAACACCATATATTTT. It translates to CASSTGSGNTIYF.

This clonotype was seen at least ten times. The CDR3 coding sequence is TGTGCCAGCAGTTGGAGCTCCTACGAGCAGTACTTC. Translated, it gives CASSWSSYEQYF. V usage is TRBV12-3 or TRBV12-4 and J usage is TRBJ2-7; no definite D call. V lost 4 bases to trimming and J lost 0 bases, with 4 bases between them. The CDR3 extends over 12 amino acids.

In its sample, this clonotype was seen many times. The genes are TRBV20-1 and TRBJ2-3, with TRBD1 as a possible D gene (6 bases). The CDR3 is 14 amino acids. Germline V CDR1 and CDR2: DFQATT, SNEGSKA (reference sequence). The V gene lost 6 bases and the J gene lost 3 bases, with 16 bases spanning the gap. The CDR3 coding sequence is TGCAGTGCCCCGACAGGCGCCGGAACAGATACGCAGTATTTT. Translating it yields CSAPTGAGTDTQYF.